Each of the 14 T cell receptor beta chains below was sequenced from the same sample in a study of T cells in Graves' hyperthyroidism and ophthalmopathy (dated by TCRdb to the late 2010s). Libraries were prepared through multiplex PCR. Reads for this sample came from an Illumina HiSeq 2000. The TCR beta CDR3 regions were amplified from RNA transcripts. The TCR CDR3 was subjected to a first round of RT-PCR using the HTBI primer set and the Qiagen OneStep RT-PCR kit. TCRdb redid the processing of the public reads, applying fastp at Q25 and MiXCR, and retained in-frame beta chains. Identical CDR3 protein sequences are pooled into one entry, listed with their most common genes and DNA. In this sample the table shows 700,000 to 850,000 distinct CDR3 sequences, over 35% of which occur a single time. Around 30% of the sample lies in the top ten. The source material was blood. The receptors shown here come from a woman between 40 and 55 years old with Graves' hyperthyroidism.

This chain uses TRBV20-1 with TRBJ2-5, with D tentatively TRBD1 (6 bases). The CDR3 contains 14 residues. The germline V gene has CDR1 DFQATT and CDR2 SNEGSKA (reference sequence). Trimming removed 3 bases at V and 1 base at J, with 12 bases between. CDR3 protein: CSASGRDIQETQYF. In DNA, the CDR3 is TGCAGTGCTAGCGGCCGGGACATCCAAGAGACCCAGTACTTC.

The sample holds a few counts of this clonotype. The DNA for the CDR3 is TGTGCCAGCAGCGGGCCGAACCTACAAGAGACCCAGTACTTC. It codes for CASSGPNLQETQYF. V is TRBV6-4 and J is TRBJ2-5; D ambiguous. Germline CDR1 MRHNA, CDR2 SNTAGT. The CDR3 runs to 14 residues. V lost 6 bases and J lost 2, with 13 bases in between.

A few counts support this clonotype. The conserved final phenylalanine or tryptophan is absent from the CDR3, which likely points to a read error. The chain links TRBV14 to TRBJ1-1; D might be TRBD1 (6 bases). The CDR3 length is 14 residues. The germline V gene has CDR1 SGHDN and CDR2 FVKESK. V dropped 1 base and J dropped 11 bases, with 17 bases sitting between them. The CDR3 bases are TGTGCCAGCAGCCAAGGGGGGGCACAGCTGGCGGCTTTCTCT. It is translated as CASSQGGAQLAAFS.

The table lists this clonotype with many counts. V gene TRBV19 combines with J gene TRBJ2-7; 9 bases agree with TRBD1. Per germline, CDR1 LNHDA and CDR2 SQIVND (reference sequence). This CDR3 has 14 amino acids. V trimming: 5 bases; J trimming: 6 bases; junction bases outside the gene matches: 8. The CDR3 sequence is CASSVGQGRGEQYF. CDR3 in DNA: TGTGCCAGTAGTGTAGGACAGGGGAGGGGCGAGCAGTACTTC.

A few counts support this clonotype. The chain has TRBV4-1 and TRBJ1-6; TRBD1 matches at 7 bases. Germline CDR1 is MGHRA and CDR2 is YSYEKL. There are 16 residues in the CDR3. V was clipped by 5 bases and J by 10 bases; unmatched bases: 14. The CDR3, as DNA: TGCGCCAGCAGCGGGCATCGACAGGCCAGGGGGTCACCCCTCCACTTT. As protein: CASSGHRQARGSPLHF.

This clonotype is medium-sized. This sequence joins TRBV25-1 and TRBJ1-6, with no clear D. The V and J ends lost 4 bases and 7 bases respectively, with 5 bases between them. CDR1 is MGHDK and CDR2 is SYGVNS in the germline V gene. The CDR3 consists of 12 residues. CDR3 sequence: CASSVGNSPLHF. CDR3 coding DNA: TGTGCCAGCAGTGTAGGCAATTCACCCCTCCACTTT.

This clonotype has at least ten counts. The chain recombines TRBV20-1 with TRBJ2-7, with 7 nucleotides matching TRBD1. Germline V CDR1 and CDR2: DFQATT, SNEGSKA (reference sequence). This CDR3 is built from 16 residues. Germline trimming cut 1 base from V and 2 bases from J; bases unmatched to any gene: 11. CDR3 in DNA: TGCAGTGCTAGAGCGGTTTCCGGGACAGACACCTACGAGCAGTACTTC. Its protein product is CSARAVSGTDTYEQYF.

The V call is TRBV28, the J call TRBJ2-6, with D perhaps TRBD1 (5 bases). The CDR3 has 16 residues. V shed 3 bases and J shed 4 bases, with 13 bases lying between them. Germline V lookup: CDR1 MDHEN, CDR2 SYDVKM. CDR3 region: CASSLDGAAGANVLTF. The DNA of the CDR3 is TGTGCCAGCAGTTTGGATGGGGCTGCAGGGGCCAACGTCCTGACTTTC.

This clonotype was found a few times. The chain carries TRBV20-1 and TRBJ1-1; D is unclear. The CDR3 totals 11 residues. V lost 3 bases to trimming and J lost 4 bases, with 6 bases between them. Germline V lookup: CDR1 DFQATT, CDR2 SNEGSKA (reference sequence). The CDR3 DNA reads TGCAGTGCTAGTTTGAGCACTGAAGCTTTCTTT. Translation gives CSASLSTEAFF.

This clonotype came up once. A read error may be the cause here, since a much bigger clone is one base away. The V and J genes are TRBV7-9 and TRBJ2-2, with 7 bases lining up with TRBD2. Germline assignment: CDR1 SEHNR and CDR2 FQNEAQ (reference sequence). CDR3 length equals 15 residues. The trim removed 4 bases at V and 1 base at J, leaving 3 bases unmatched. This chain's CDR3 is CASSSRTRNTGELFF. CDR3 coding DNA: TGTGCCAGCAGCTCCAGGACTAGGAACACCGGGGAGCTGTTTTTT.

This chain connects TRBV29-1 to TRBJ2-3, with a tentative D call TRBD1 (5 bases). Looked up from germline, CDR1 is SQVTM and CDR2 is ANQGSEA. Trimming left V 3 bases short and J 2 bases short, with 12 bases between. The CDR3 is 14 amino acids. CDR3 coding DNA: TGCAGCGTTGATGCAGGGATCCCCACAGATACGCAGTATTTT. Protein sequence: CSVDAGIPTDTQYF.

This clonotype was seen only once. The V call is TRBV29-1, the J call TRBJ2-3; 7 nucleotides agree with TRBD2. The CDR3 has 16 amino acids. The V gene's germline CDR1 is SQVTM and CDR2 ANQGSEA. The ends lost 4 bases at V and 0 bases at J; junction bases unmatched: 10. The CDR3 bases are TGCAGCGTTGTGAAGGTAGCGGGTATTAGCACAGATACGCAGTATTTT. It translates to CSVVKVAGISTDTQYF.

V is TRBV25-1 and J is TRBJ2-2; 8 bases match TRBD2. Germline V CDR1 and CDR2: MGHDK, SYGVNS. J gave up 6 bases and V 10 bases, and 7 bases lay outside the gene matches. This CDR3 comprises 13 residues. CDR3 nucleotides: TGTGCCACCGGGACTAGTGGTGCCGGGGAGCTGTTTTTT. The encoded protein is CATGTSGAGELFF. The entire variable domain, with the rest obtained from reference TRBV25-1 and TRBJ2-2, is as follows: EADIYQTPRYLVIGTGKKITLECSQTMGHDKMYWYQQDPGMELHLIHYSYGVNSTEKGDLSSESTVSRIRTEHFPLTLESARPSHTSQYLCATGTSGAGELFFGEGSRLTVL.

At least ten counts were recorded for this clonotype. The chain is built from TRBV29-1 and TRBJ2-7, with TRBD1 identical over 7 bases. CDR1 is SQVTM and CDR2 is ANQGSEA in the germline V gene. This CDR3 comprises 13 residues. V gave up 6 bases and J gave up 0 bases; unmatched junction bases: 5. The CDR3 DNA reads TGCAGCGTAAGCCGGGACAGCTCCTACGAGCAGTACTTC. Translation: CSVSRDSSYEQYF.